The following is a T cell receptor (beta chain) sequence with its context. Antigen unknown. These data come from a study of OX40 agonist ivuxolimab in advanced cancers. At the level of the study: While on treatment, patients had intravenous ivuxolimab at 0.01 to 10 mg/kg every 2 weeks. Partial responses, seen in three patients, involved one hepatocellular carcinoma and two cutaneous melanomas. Study-wide results and caveats: Normalized T-cell clonal expansion was also low in some nonresponders.

CDR3 length: 12 residues. From germline, CDR1 is SGHTA and CDR2 FQGNSA. Trimming removed 4 bases from V and 8 bases from J, with 11 bases in between. Measured with immunoSEQ multiplex PCR; TCRdb has only the in-frame clones, and not every one. The sample shows approximately 130,000 clones, around 93% of them seen only once. The sequences come from CD4+ or CD8+ T cells sorted from blood, collected in a trial of the OX40 agonist ivuxolimab. The sequence was obtained from an adult with an advanced solid tumor such as melanoma, head and neck, liver or kidney cancer. The J gene is TRBJ1-1, the V gene TRBV7-2; TRBD1 might be the D (6 bases). The DNA of the CDR3 is TGTGCCAGCAGCTCAACAGGGAACGAAGCTTTCTTT. This encodes CASSSTGNEAFF.